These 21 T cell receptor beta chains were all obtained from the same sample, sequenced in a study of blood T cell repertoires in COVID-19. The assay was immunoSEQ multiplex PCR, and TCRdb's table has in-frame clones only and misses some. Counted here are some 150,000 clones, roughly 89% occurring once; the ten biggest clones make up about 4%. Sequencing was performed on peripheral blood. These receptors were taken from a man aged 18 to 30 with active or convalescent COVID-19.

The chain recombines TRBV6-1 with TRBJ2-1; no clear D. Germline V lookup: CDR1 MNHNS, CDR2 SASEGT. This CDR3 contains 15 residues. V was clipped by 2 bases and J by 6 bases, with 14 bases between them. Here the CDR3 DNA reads TGTGCCAGCAGTGAATACCCCCTAGTCCCCAATGAGCAGTTCTTC. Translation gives CASSEYPLVPNEQFF.

The CDR3 reads CASRNDRNYEQYF. The CDR3 coding sequence is TGTGCCAGCAGAAACGACAGAAACTACGAGCAGTACTTC. The rearrangement uses TRBV6-6 and TRBJ2-7, with a weak D call TRBD1 (5 bases). Germline V gives CDR1 MNHNY, CDR2 SVGAGI (reference sequence). V was trimmed by 6 bases and J by 3 bases, leaving 12 bases between them. The CDR3 extends over 13 amino acids.

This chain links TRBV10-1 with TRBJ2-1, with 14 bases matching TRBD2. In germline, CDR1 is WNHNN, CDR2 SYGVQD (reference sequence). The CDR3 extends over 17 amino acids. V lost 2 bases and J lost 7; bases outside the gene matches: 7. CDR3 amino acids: CASSETTSGGEGNEQFF. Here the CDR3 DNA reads TGCGCCAGCAGTGAGACGACTAGCGGGGGGGAGGGTAATGAGCAGTTCTTC.

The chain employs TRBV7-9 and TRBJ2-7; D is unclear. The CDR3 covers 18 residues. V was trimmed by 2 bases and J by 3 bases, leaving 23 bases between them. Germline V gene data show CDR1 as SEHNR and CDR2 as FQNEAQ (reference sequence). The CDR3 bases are TGTGCCAGCAGCTTAAAGTCTGCGACTCCTTTTGTCCGCTACGAGCAGTACTTC. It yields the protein CASSLKSATPFVRYEQYF.

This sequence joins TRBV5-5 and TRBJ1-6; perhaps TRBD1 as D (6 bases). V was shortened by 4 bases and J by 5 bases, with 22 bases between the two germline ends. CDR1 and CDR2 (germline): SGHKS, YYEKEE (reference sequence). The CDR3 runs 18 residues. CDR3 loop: CASSVHPGGQGNNSPLHF. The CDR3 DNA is TGTGCCAGCAGCGTACACCCGGGGGGCCAGGGCAATAATTCACCCCTCCACTTT.

The CDR3 DNA is TGCGCCAGCAGCCAGACTAGCGGATCCTACAATGAGCAGTTCTTC. Its translation is CASSQTSGSYNEQFF. The chain uses TRBV4-3 and TRBJ2-1; TRBD2 matches at 9 bases. Germline trimming cut 3 bases from V and 1 base from J; bases unmatched to any gene: 1. The CDR3 runs to 15 residues. Germline V CDR1 and CDR2: LGHNA, YSLEER.

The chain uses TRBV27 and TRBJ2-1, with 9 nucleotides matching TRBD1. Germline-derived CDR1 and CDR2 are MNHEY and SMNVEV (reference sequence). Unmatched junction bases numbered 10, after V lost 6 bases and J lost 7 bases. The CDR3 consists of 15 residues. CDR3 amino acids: CASRLRDRDINEQFF. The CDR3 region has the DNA TGTGCCAGCAGGCTCCGGGACAGGGACATTAATGAGCAGTTCTTC.

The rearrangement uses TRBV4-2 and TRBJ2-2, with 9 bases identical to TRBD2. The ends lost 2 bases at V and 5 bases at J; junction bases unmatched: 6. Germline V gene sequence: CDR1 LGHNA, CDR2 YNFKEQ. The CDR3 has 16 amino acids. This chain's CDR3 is CASSQPLAGLTGELFF. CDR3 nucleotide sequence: TGTGCCAGCAGCCAACCACTAGCGGGCCTTACCGGGGAGCTGTTTTTT.

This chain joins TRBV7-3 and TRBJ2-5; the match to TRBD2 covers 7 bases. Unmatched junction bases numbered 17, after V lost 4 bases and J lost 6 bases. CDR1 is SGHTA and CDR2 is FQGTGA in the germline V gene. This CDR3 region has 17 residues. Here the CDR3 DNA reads TGTGCCAGCAGCTCGGCAGAGACGGCGGGAGACGCGAAGACCCAGTACTTC. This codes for CASSSAETAGDAKTQYF.

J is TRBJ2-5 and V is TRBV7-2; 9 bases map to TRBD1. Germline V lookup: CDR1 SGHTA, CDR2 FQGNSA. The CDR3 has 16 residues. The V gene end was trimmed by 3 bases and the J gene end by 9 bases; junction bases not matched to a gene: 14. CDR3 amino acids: CASSFDRGTDVAPQYF. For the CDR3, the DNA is TGTGCCAGCAGCTTTGACAGGGGGACTGATGTAGCTCCCCAGTACTTC.

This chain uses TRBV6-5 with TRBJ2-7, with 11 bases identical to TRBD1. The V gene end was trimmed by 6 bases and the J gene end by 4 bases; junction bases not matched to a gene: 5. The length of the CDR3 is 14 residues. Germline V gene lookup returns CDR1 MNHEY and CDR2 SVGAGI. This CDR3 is CASRGGTGGYEQYV. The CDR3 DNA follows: TGTGCCAGCAGGGGAGGGACAGGGGGGTACGAGCAGTACGTC.

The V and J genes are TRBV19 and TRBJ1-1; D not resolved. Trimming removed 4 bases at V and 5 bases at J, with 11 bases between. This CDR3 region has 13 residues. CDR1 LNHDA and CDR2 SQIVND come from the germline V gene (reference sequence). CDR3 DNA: TGTGCCAGTAGTAATCCCGAGGGTACTGAAGCTTTCTTT. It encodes CASSNPEGTEAFF.

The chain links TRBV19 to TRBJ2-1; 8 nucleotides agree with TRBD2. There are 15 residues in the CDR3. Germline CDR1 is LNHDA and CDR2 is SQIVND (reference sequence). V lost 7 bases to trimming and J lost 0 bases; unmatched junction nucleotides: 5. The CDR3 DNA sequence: TGTGCCAGTACTCCGGGAGGGAGCTCCTACAATGAGCAGTTCTTC. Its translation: CASTPGGSSYNEQFF.

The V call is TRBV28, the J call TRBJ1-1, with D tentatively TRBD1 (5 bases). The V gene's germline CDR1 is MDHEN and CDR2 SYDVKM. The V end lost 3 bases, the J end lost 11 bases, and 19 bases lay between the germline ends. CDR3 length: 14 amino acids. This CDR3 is CASSLDPGPGWAFF. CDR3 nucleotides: TGTGCCAGCAGTTTGGATCCCGGGCCAGGGTGGGCTTTCTTT. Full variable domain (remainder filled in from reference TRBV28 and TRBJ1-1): DVKVTQSSRYLVKRTGEKVFLECVQDMDHENMFWYRQDPGLGLRLIYFSYDVKMKEKGDIPEGYSVSREKKERFSLILESASTNQTSMYLCASSLDPGPGWAFFGQGTRLTVV.

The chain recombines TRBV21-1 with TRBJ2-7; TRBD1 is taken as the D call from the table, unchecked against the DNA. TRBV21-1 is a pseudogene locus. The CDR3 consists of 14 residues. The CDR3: CATGQPRTSYEQYF. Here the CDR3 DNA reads TGTGCCACCGGACAGCCCCGAACCTCCTACGAGCAGTACTTC.

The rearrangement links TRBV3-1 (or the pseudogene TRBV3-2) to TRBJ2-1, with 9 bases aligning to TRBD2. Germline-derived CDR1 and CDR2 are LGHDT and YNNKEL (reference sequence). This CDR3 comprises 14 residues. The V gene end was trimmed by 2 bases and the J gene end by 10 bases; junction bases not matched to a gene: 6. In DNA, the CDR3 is TGTGCCAGCAGCCAACGCGGGAGGGCCCCCGAGCAGTTCTTC. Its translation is CASSQRGRAPEQFF.

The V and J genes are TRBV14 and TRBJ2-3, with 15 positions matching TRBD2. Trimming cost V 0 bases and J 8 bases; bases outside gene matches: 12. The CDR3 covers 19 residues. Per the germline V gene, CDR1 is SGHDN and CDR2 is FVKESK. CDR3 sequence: CASSQDPWTSGRASGTQYF. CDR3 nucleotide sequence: TGTGCCAGCAGCCAAGACCCTTGGACTAGCGGGAGGGCTTCAGGTACGCAGTATTTT.

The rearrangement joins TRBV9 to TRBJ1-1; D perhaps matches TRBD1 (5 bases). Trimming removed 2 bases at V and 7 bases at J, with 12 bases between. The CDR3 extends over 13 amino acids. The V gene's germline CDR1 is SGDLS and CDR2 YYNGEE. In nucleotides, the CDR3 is TGTGCCAGCAGCGTCCCAGGGCGGGGTGAAGCTTTCTTT. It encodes CASSVPGRGEAFF.

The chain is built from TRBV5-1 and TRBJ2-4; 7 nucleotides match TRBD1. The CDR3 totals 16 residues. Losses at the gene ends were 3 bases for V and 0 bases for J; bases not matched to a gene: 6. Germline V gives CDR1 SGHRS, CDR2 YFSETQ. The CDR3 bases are TGCGCCAGCAGCTCTCAGACAGGGCTAGCCAAAAACATTCAGTACTTC. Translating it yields CASSSQTGLAKNIQYF.

CDR3 region: CASSPLTGSNYGYTF. In DNA, the CDR3 is TGTGCCAGCAGCCCCTTGACAGGGTCTAACTATGGCTACACCTTC. This chain joins TRBV14 and TRBJ1-2, with 7 bases fitting TRBD1. Germline V CDR1 and CDR2: SGHDN, FVKESK. Unmatched junction bases numbered 5, after V lost 4 bases and J lost 0 bases. The CDR3 has 15 residues.

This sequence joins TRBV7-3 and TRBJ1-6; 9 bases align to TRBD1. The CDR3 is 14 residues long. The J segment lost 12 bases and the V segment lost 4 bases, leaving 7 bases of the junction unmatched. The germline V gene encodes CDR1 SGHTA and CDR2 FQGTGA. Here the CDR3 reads CASSSGTGLGPLHF. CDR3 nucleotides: TGTGCCAGCAGCTCCGGGACAGGGTTGGGACCCCTCCACTTT.